This passage covers 5 T cell receptor beta chains from one sample sequenced in a study of cytomegalovirus exposure and HLA in healthy donors. A multiplex PCR was run with 60 Vbeta primers and 13 Jbeta primers. TCRdb's copy holds only in-frame clones and misses some; the assay was immunoSEQ multiplex PCR. The sample holds roughly 130,000 clones, approximately 72% seen once. The sequencing sample was made of PBMCs. These receptors all stem from a human donor in good health.

About this clone itself: The sample has other DNA sequences that encode this CDR3 too. J is TRBJ2-1 and V is TRBV27, with TRBD2 as a possible D gene (6 bases). Trimming cost V 4 bases and J 7 bases, with 17 bases left between them. The CDR3 is 15 residues long. Germline-derived CDR1 and CDR2 are MNHEY and SMNVEV (reference sequence). In nucleotides, the CDR3 is TGTGCCAGCAGTTCTCGAGGGCAAGGAGGGAATGAGCAGTTCTTC. This gives the protein CASSSRGQGGNEQFF.

The V call is TRBV7-2, the J call TRBJ2-2, with D hard to call. The CDR3 is 12 residues long. Germline loops: CDR1 SGHTA, CDR2 FQGNSA. V gave up 5 bases and J gave up 8 bases, with 9 bases separating them. The CDR3 DNA reads TGTGCCAGCAGCCCATTTTTTGGGGAGCTGTTTTTT. Its protein product is CASSPFFGELFF.

The chain uses TRBV5-1 and TRBJ2-1; 8 bases line up with TRBD2. The germline CDR1 and CDR2 sequences are SGHRS and YFSETQ. The CDR3 loop spans 16 amino acids. V was clipped by 5 bases and J by 4 bases; unmatched bases: 11. CDR3 DNA: TGCGCCAGCAGAATAATTGGACTAGCACAGTACAATGAGCAGTTCTTC. Translated: CASRIIGLAQYNEQFF.

The genes are TRBV27 and TRBJ1-2; tentative D call: TRBD1 (5 bases). Trimming took off 5 bases at V and 4 bases at J, with 17 bases between the two ends. The CDR3 has 15 residues. Germline V gene sequence: CDR1 MNHEY, CDR2 SMNVEV (reference sequence). CDR3 sequence (DNA): TGTGCCAGCAGTCCTGGGGCTCCTTCGTTCTATGGCTACACCTTC. It specifies CASSPGAPSFYGYTF.

This chain connects TRBV19 to TRBJ2-5; 7 positions match TRBD1. The J call is doubtful: the DNA matches TRBJ2-7 better. The CDR3 has 14 amino acids. CDR1 and CDR2 from the germline V gene are LNHDA and SQIVND (reference sequence). The CDR3 bases are TGTGCCAGTAGTATGAACAGGGGAATCTACGAGCAGTACTTC. This translates into CASSMNRGIYEQYF.